This TCR beta chain was documented in a study of blood T cell repertoires in COVID-19. Study at large: Collection of acute and convalescent COVID-19 samples took place in the United States, Italy and Spain. T cells, B-cell-depleted T cells, or PBMCs supplied cDNA or gDNA.

Authors' data handling: For nucleated cells, counts were estimated from reference gene primer amplification. Clones were sequenced by immunoSEQ multiplex PCR, and TCRdb holds only the in-frame ones, with some missing. D and trimming were read from the DNA, whereas the V and J calls and clone size are those reported in that table. The table records some 120,000 clones, approximately 91% of them present only once. The V end was cut by 2 bases, the J end by 4 bases, with 10 bases between. CDR3 length equals 14 residues. Germline V gene data show CDR1 as SGHRS and CDR2 as YFSETQ. The chain has TRBV5-1 and TRBJ2-1, with D unresolved. Material for sequencing was peripheral blood. The TCR comes from a woman of 80 years or more with acute or convalescent COVID-19. CDR3 loop: CASSFGTLYNEQFF. The CDR3, as DNA: TGCGCCAGCAGCTTTGGTACCCTATACAATGAGCAGTTCTTC.